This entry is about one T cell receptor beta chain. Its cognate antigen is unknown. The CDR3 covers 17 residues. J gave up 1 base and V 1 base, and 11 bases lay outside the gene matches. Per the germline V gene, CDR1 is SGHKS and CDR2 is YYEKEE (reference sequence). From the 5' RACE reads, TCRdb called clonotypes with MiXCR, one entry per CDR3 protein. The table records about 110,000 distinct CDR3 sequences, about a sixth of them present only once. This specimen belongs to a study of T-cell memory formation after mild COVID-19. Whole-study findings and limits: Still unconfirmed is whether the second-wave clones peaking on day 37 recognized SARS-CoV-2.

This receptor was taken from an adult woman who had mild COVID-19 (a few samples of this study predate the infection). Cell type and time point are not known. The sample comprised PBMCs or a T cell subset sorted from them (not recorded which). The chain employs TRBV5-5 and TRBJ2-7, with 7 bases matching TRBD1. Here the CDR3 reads CASSLPLGQKFSYEQYF. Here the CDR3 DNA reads TGTGCCAGCAGCTTGCCGTTGGGACAGAAATTTTCCTACGAGCAGTACTTC.